The 20 T cell receptor beta chains listed next were all sequenced from one sample in a study of shared clonotypes between healthy human individuals. Repertoires were generated with immunoSEQ multiplex PCR, while TCRdb's copy carries only in-frame clones and drops some. The repertoire holds 950,000 to 1,100,000 clones, with around 82% as singletons. The specimen was memory CD4+ T cells from PBMCs. This sample's subset: CD45RA-negative fraction. The receptors come from a man in his late teens or twenties in good health. Some clones in this sample may be carry-over from other donors' samples.

This clone was found once. The chain links TRBV11-2 to TRBJ1-1; D not certain. The CDR3 spans 16 residues. CDR1 and CDR2 (germline): SGHAT, FQNNGV. The germline V and J ends were trimmed by 1 base and 3 bases, with 15 bases remaining between them. The CDR3 nucleotides read TGTGCCAGCAGCTTAGCCCCAAGTCGGACGTACACTGAAGCTTTCTTT. This encodes CASSLAPSRTYTEAFF.

The rearrangement uses TRBV5-4 and TRBJ2-3, with D perhaps TRBD2 (6 bases). The CDR3 spans 16 residues. Germline lookup yields CDR1 SGHNT and CDR2 YYREEE (reference sequence). The ends were cut back, 4 bases at V and 1 base at J, with 16 bases in the middle. The CDR3 is CASSGGGGLRTDTQYF. The DNA of the CDR3 is TGTGCCAGCAGCGGGGGTGGGGGACTTCGCACAGATACGCAGTATTTT.

The genes are TRBV4-2 and TRBJ2-3; weak D call: TRBD2 (6 bases). The V gene lost 0 bases and the J gene lost 7 bases, with 26 bases spanning the gap. CDR3 length: 19 amino acids. Germline V gene data show CDR1 as LGHNA and CDR2 as YNFKEQ. The CDR3 loop reads CASSQDRGLAEGGPNTQYF. Written as DNA, the CDR3 is TGTGCCAGCAGCCAAGATCGAGGATTAGCGGAGGGAGGTCCGAATACGCAGTATTTT.

V and J are TRBV6-5 and TRBJ2-7; 9 bases fit TRBD1. V gave up 0 bases and J gave up 7 bases; unmatched junction bases: 7. The CDR3 contains 15 residues. The germline V gene has CDR1 MNHEY and CDR2 SVGAGI. The CDR3 here is CASSYSGQGLWEQYF. In DNA, the CDR3 is TGTGCCAGCAGTTACTCGGGACAGGGTCTGTGGGAGCAGTACTTC.

V and J are TRBV10-2 and TRBJ2-1; tentative D call: TRBD1 (5 bases). This CDR3 has 12 residues. V was pared by 8 bases and J by 6 bases, with 11 bases between. Germline assignment: CDR1 WSHSY and CDR2 SAAADI. The CDR3 DNA sequence: TGCGCCAGCTTAGGGGAAACCAATGAGCAGTTCTTC. Its protein product is CASLGETNEQFF.

The chain combines TRBV28 with TRBJ2-5; D perhaps matches TRBD2 (5 bases). Trimming pared 6 bases from V and 5 bases from J, leaving 13 bases between. The CDR3 totals 13 residues. The germline CDR1 and CDR2 sequences are MDHEN and SYDVKM. Here the CDR3 DNA reads TGTGCCAGCAGCTCATCGGGGTGGGAGACCCAGTACTTC. Its translation: CASSSSGWETQYF.

The chain has TRBV4-1 and TRBJ1-3; a possible D gene is TRBD1 (6 bases). Germline values: CDR1 MGHRA, CDR2 YSYEKL. The CDR3 is made up of 14 amino acids. Trimming removed 3 bases at V and 4 bases at J, with 10 bases between. Here the CDR3 reads CASSHPGTGNTIYF. In nucleotides, the CDR3 is TGCGCCAGCAGCCATCCAGGGACAGGAAACACCATATATTTT.

The V and J genes are TRBV5-4 and TRBJ1-3; D remains ambiguous. The CDR3 runs 15 residues. Trimming stripped 0 bases from V and 3 bases from J, with 10 bases between. From germline, CDR1 is SGHNT and CDR2 YYREEE (reference sequence). The CDR3 loop reads CASSLGGELGNTIYF. In DNA, the CDR3 is TGTGCCAGCAGCTTGGGGGGAGAACTTGGAAACACCATATATTTT. Filled out from reference TRBV5-4 and TRBJ1-3, the complete variable domain reads ETGVTQSPTHLIKTRGQQVTLRCSSQSGHNTVSWYQQALGQGPQFIFQYYREEENGRGNFPPRFSGLQFPNYSSELNVNALELDDSALYLCASSLGGELGNTIYFGEGSWLTVV.

This chain connects TRBV6-5 to TRBJ1-5, with a tentative D call TRBD1 (5 bases). The CDR3 covers 13 residues. The germline gives CDR1 MNHEY, CDR2 SVGAGI. Trimming removed 7 bases at V and 3 bases at J, with 10 bases between. In DNA form, the CDR3 reads TGTGCCAGCATGGGCAGGGTCAATCAGCCCCAGCATTTT. Encoded protein: CASMGRVNQPQHF.

CDR3 sequence reads: CASSLEIVNTEAFF. The CDR3 DNA sequence: TGTGCCAGCAGCTTAGAGATAGTGAACACTGAAGCTTTCTTT. The chain employs TRBV11-2 and TRBJ1-1; no clear D. The germline gives CDR1 SGHAT, CDR2 FQNNGV. V lost 0 bases, J lost 0 bases, and 5 bases lay in between. The CDR3 runs 14 residues.

This clone was counted many times. This rearrangement joins TRBV7-9 to TRBJ1-1; no definite D call. Germline V CDR1 and CDR2: SEHNR, FQNEAQ (reference sequence). Trimming removed 4 bases at V and 1 base at J, with 7 bases between. CDR3 length: 13 amino acids. CDR3 sequence reads: CASSSSKNTEAFF. The CDR3 nucleotides are TGTGCCAGCAGCTCGAGCAAGAACACTGAAGCTTTCTTT.

The chain has TRBV28 and TRBJ2-3; TRBD2 matches at 14 bases. V shed 7 bases and J 0 bases; nucleotides not matched to a gene: 9. The CDR3 runs to 18 residues. The germline V gene encodes CDR1 MDHEN and CDR2 SYDVKM. The CDR3 here is CASTPTSGRAPSTDTQYF. CDR3 coding DNA: TGTGCCAGCACCCCGACTAGCGGGAGGGCCCCTAGCACAGATACGCAGTATTTT.

The chain couples TRBV2 to TRBJ2-5, with D possibly matching TRBD1 (6 bases). Germline values: CDR1 SNHLY, CDR2 FYNNEI. The ends were cut back, 6 bases at V and 2 bases at J, with 10 bases in the middle. The CDR3 is made up of 13 amino acids. The CDR3 here is CASRWGRQETQYF. Here the CDR3 DNA reads TGTGCCAGCAGGTGGGGGCGGCAAGAGACCCAGTACTTC.

Concerning this clone itself: This may come from a read error, since a much larger clone is one base off. The V and J genes are TRBV20-1 and TRBJ2-7; D is unclear. Germline CDR1 is DFQATT and CDR2 is SNEGSKA (reference sequence). The V end was cut by 3 bases, the J end by 5 bases, with 2 bases between. This CDR3 has 9 residues. CDR3 amino acids: CSASDEQYF. Written as DNA, the CDR3 is TGCAGTGCTAGTGACGAGCAGTACTTC.

This chain links TRBV27 with TRBJ2-7; either TRBD1 or TRBD2 may fit D (5 bases each). CDR3 size: 14 residues. The ends were cut back, 3 bases at V and 4 bases at J, with 13 bases in the middle. Germline V gene sequence: CDR1 MNHEY, CDR2 SMNVEV (reference sequence). As DNA, the CDR3 is TGTGCCAGCAGTTTCGGCCCCGGGGCATACGAGCAGTACTTC. It is translated as CASSFGPGAYEQYF.

V and J are TRBV20-1 and TRBJ2-3; D is uncertain. The ends were cut back, 3 bases at V and 7 bases at J, with 8 bases in the middle. CDR1 and CDR2 from the germline V gene are DFQATT and SNEGSKA (reference sequence). The CDR3 has 11 amino acids. DNA for the CDR3: TGCAGTGCTAGTTGGGGTAATACGCAGTATTTT. Translated: CSASWGNTQYF.

The genes are TRBV7-9 and TRBJ2-7; D perhaps matches TRBD2 (6 bases). Germline CDR1 and CDR2: SEHNR and FQNEAQ (reference sequence). Deletions cut 5 bases from V and 0 bases from J, with 11 bases between. CDR3 length equals 14 residues. The CDR3 protein is CASSRDLGSYEQYF. CDR3 nucleotides: TGTGCCAGCAGCCGGGACTTAGGCTCCTACGAGCAGTACTTC.

This chain connects TRBV28 to TRBJ1-4, with D possibly TRBD1 on 6 matching bases. This CDR3 has 16 residues. The germline V and J ends were trimmed by 7 bases and 8 bases, with 23 bases remaining between them. Germline lookup yields CDR1 MDHEN and CDR2 SYDVKM. As DNA, the CDR3 is TGTGCCAGCAAGAACGGGGGGGCAGACGATGGGGAAAAACTGTTTTTT. Amino acid sequence: CASKNGGADDGEKLFF.

V gene TRBV18 combines with J gene TRBJ2-1; 7 bases are shared with TRBD1. The CDR3 extends over 16 amino acids. Looked up from germline, CDR1 is KGHSH and CDR2 is LQKENI. V lost 3 bases and J lost 0; bases outside the gene matches: 5. The CDR3 reads CASSPPTGSSYNEQFF. The DNA for the CDR3 is TGTGCCAGCTCACCCCCGACAGGGAGCTCCTACAATGAGCAGTTCTTC.

This clone was detected only a few times. The chain has TRBV10-3 and TRBJ2-4, with 7 bases lining up with TRBD2. V trimming: 2 bases; J trimming: 13 bases; junction bases outside the gene matches: 5. Germline V lookup: CDR1 ENHRY, CDR2 SYGVKD. CDR3 size: 12 residues. In DNA form, the CDR3 reads TGTGCCATCAGTGAGGGTCCTAGCGGACAGTACTTC. Its translation: CAISEGPSGQYF.